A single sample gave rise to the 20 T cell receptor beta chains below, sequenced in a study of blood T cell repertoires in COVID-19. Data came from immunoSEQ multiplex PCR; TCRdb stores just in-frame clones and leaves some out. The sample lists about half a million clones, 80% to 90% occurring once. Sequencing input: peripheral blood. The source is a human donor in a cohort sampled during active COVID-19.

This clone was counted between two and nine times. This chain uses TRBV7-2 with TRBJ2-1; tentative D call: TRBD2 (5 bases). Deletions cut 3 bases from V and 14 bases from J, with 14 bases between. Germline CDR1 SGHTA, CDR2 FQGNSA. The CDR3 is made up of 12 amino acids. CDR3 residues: CASSLRTGSKFF. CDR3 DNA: TGTGCCAGCAGCTTGCGGACGGGGTCGAAGTTCTTC.

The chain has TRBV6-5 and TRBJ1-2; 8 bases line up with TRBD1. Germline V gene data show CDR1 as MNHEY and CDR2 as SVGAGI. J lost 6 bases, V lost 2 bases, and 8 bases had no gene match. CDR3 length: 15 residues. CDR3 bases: TGTGCCAGCAGTTACCCAGAGGACAGGGAAGATGGCTACACCTTC. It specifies CASSYPEDREDGYTF.

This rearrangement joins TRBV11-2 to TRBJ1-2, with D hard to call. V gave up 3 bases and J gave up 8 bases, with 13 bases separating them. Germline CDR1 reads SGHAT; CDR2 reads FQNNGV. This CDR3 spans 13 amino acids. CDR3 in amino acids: CASSLTGSGGYTF. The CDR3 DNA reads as TGTGCCAGCAGCTTGACCGGGTCGGGAGGCTACACCTTC.

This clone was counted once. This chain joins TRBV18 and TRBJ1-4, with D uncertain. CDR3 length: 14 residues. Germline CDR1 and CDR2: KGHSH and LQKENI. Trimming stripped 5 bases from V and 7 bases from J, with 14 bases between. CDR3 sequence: CASSRMPGSEKLFF. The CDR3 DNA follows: TGTGCCAGCTCAAGAATGCCAGGATCTGAAAAACTGTTTTTT.

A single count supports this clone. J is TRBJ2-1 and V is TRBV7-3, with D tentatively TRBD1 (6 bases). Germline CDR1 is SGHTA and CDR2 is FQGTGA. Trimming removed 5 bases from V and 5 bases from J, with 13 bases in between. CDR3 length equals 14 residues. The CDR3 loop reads CASSLRDNNNEQFF. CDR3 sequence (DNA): TGTGCCAGCAGCCTACGGGACAACAACAATGAGCAGTTCTTC.

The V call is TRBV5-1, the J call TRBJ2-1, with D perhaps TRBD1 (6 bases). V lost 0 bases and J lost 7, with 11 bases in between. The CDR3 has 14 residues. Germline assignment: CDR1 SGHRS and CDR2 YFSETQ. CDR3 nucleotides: TGCGCCAGCAGCTTGGACCCACAGGGAAATGAGCAGTTCTTC. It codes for CASSLDPQGNEQFF.

CDR3 in amino acids: CASSVGRGKVKNIQYF. The CDR3 DNA is TGTGCCAGCAGCGTAGGCAGGGGGAAGGTCAAAAACATTCAGTACTTC. The chain uses TRBV9 and TRBJ2-4; TRBD1 matches at 7 bases. V shed 0 bases, J shed 3 bases, and the junction held 6 bases outside the gene matches. CDR3 length: 16 amino acids. Germline V gene data show CDR1 as SGDLS and CDR2 as YYNGEE. Using reference TRBV9 and TRBJ2-4 for the parts outside the CDR3, the full variable domain is DSGVTQTPKHLITATGQRVTLRCSPRSGDLSVYWYQQSLDQGLQFLIQYYNGEERAKGNILERFSAQQFPDLHSELNLSSLELGDSALYFCASSVGRGKVKNIQYFGAGTRLSVL.

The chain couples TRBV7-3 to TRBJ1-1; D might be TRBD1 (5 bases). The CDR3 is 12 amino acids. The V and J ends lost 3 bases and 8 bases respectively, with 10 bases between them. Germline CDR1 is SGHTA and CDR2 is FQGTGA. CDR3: CASSLDQGEAFF. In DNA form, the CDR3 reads TGTGCCAGCAGCTTGGACCAGGGAGAAGCTTTCTTT.

CDR3 coding DNA: TGTGCCAGTAGTATAGCAGGCTTCGATGAGCAGTTCTTC. The encoded protein is CASSIAGFDEQFF. This chain joins TRBV19 and TRBJ2-1; no firm D call. CDR1 LNHDA and CDR2 SQIVND come from the germline V gene (reference sequence). CDR3 size: 13 residues. V lost 1 base and J 8 bases, leaving 9 bases between the germline ends.

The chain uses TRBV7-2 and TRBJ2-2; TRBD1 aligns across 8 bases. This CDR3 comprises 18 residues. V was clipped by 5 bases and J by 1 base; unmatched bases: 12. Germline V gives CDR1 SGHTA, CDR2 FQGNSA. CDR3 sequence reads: CASSLVPPGQGNTGELFF. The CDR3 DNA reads TGTGCCAGCAGCCTCGTGCCCCCCGGACAGGGGAACACCGGGGAGCTGTTTTTT.

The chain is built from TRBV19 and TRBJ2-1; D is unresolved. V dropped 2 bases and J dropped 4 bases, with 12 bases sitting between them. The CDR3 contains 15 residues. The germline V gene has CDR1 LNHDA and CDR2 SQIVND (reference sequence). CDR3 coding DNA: TGTGCCAGTAGTATAACTCCTGTATTTTACAATGAGCAGTTCTTC. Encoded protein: CASSITPVFYNEQFF.

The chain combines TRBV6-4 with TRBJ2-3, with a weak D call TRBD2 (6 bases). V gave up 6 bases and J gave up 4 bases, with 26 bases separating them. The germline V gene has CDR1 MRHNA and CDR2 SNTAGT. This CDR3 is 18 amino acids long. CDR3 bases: TGTGCCAGCAGCGAATACCCTCCGTCGCGGGGCGGCCCAGATACGCAGTATTTT. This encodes CASSEYPPSRGGPDTQYF.

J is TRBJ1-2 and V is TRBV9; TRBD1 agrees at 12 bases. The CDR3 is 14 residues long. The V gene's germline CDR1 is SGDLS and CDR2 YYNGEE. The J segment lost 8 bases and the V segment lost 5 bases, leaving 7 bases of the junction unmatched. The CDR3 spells CASRSGTGGEGYTF. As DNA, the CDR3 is TGTGCCAGCAGATCCGGGACAGGGGGCGAAGGCTACACCTTC.

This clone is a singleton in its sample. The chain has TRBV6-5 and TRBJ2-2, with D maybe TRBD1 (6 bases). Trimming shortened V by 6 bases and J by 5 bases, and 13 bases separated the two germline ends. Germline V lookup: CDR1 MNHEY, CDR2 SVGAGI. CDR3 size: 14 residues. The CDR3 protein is CASRPTGVTGELFF. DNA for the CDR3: TGTGCCAGCAGGCCGACAGGAGTAACCGGGGAGCTGTTTTTT.

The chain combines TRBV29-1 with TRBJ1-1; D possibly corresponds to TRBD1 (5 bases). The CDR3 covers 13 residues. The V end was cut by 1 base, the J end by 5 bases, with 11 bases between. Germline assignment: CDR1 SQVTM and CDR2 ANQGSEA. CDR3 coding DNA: TGCAGCGTTGAAGGGGGCAGAAGGACTGAAGCTTTCTTT. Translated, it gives CSVEGGRRTEAFF.

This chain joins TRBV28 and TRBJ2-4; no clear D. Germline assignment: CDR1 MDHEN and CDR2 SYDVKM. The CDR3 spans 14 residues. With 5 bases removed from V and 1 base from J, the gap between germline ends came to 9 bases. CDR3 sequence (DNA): TGTGCCAGCAGTAGGATGGGCGCCAAAAACATTCAGTACTTC. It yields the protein CASSRMGAKNIQYF.

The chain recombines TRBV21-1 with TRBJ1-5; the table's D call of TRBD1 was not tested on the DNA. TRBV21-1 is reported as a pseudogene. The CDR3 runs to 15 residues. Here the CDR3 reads CASSKPDRGNQPQHF. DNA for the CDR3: TGTGCCAGCAGCAAACCGGACAGGGGCAATCAGCCCCAGCATTTT.

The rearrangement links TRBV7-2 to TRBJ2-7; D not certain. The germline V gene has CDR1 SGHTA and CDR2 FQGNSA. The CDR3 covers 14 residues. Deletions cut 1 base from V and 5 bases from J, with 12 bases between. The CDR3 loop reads CASSLEVRLDEQYF. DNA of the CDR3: TGTGCCAGCAGCTTAGAGGTCCGACTCGACGAGCAGTACTTC. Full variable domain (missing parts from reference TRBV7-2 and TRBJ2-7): GAGVSQSPSNKVTEKGKDVELRCDPISGHTALYWYRQSLGQGLEFLIYFQGNSAPDKSGLPSDRFSAERTGGSVSTLTIQRTQQEDSAVYLCASSLEVRLDEQYFGPGTRLTVT.

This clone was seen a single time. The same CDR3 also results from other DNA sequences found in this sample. The CDR3 loop is CASSVGPSGSTDTQYF. The DNA for the CDR3 is TGTGCCAGCAGCGTAGGCCCCAGCGGGAGCACAGATACGCAGTATTTT. V is TRBV9 and J is TRBJ2-3; the D gene is possibly TRBD2 (6 bases). Germline V lookup: CDR1 SGDLS, CDR2 YYNGEE. The CDR3 loop spans 16 amino acids. The germline V and J ends were trimmed by 0 bases and 0 bases, with 11 bases remaining between them.

CDR3 amino acids: CATSSGNDYNEQFF. The CDR3 DNA reads as TGCGCCACTAGTAGCGGGAATGACTACAATGAGCAGTTCTTC. This chain links TRBV5-1 with TRBJ2-1, with 8 bases that match TRBD2. Germline V gene sequence: CDR1 SGHRS, CDR2 YFSETQ. Trimming cost V 9 bases and J 3 bases; bases outside gene matches: 8. This CDR3 is built from 14 residues.